This T cell receptor beta chain was recorded in a study of blood T cell repertoires in COVID-19 (dated by TCRdb to 2020 to 2022). For the study in its entirety: The collaborator samples originated in the United States, Italy and Spain and spanned the acute and convalescent phases of COVID-19. The repertoires were released in a freely available public database meant as a resource for research on the immune response to SARS-CoV-2. Where HLA class I and class II types were available, the types were taken from metadata supplied by the sample provider, not from assay-based typing. The sample metadata nearly always contained a de-identified subject ID, COVID-19 status, age in years and sex. Subjects who had been exposed to COVID-19, were actively infected with it, or had recovered from it provided the deeply sampled blood TCRbeta repertoires that made up the dataset. Samples were obtained from the ongoing ImmuneRACE study (first 160 participants) and from over 1,000 subjects provided by 6 global collaborators. The material from the prospective study consisted of cDNA or gDNA derived from T cells, B-cell-depleted T cells, or PBMCs. Study-level results and caveats: The amount of clinical and demographic metadata varied by source and participant and was provided uncurated.

Regarding this clone: Its specific antigen is unknown. No qualities accompany the bases; no much larger clone lies one base away.

TCRbeta CDR3 regions were amplified from genomic DNA by means of the immunoSEQ Assay, a bias-controlled multiplex PCR. Per the authors' processing: Nucleated cell counts per sample were estimated from amplification of reference gene primers within the assay. To quantify the absolute abundance of each unique TCRbeta CDR3 rearrangement, sequence reads were collapsed and filtered. For each sample, productive Simpson clonality was calculated by taking the square root of Simpson's diversity index across productive rearrangements. The source is immuneACCESS, and TCRdb retained only in-frame sequences with V and J called. Part of the clones is not carried over; for the studies checked, unresolved V genes explain less than half of this, and the remainder is unexplained. The DNA gave D and trimming, while V, J and clone size come from that table. The sample table holds 95,000 to 150,000 clones, of which about 70% were seen once. The ten largest clones add up to about 6.3% of the sample.

Trimming removed 7 bases from V and 7 bases from J; the gene matches leave 9 bases unexplained. CDR1 SQVTM and CDR2 ANQGSEA are derived from the germline V gene. Including cysteine and phenylalanine, the CDR3 has 13 amino acids. The DNA shown is the 39-base CDR3, in frame from base 1. In Seattle, one collaborating source enrolled patients while the infection was active and tracked those patients longitudinally over the course of disease. Whole blood was collected in K2EDTA tubes by collaborating institutions according to the institutions' own protocols. Collaborator samples were shipped for TCRbeta analysis as frozen whole blood, isolated PBMCs, or DNA extracted from either sample type.

The sequence was obtained from a man older than 75 with COVID-19, enrolled during active disease. The sequenced material came from peripheral blood. The V gene is TRBV29-1 and the J gene is TRBJ2-3, and TRBD2 matches 9 of the central bases. The nucleotide sequence reads as follows: TGCAGCGCCCGTAGCGGGAGATTGAATACGCAGTATTTT. Translated, it gives CSARSGRLNTQYF.